This entry lists 32 T cell receptor beta chains sequenced from one sample in a study of beta chain features in type 1 diabetes. Investigators reverse transcribed all isolated RNA, so they sequenced expressed TCRB transcripts. TCRdb keeps only in-frame clones here, not all; method: immunoSEQ multiplex PCR. This table holds 600,000 to 650,000 clones, roughly a sixth found once. The sequenced sample consisted of naive CD4+ T cells from blood. The receptors shown here come from a young man in good health.

This clone was detected only a few times. The V call is TRBV27, the J call TRBJ1-1, with 8 positions matching TRBD1. V was clipped by 5 bases and J by 1 base; unmatched bases: 18. The CDR3 spans 19 residues. From germline, CDR1 is MNHEY and CDR2 SMNVEV (reference sequence). CDR3 loop: CASSPIPLRPGTGNTEAFF. CDR3 nucleotide sequence: TGTGCCAGCAGTCCTATACCATTACGACCCGGGACAGGGAACACTGAAGCTTTCTTT.

This clone showed up just a few times. V usage is TRBV28 and J usage is TRBJ1-1; tentatively, D is TRBD1 (5 bases). The CDR3 is made up of 15 amino acids. V was shortened by 7 bases and J by 4 bases, with 19 bases between the two germline ends. Germline V gene sequence: CDR1 MDHEN, CDR2 SYDVKM. The CDR3 DNA follows: TGTGCCAGCACGCTAAGGCAGGGCGTGGCCACTGAAGCTTTCTTT. Translating gives CASTLRQGVATEAFF.

This chain joins TRBV14 and TRBJ2-6, with 7 bases lining up with TRBD1. The CDR3 runs 19 residues. V was clipped by 2 bases and J by 0 bases; unmatched bases: 10. Germline values: CDR1 SGHDN, CDR2 FVKESK. CDR3 in amino acids: CASSQIQGKAYSGANVLTF. The CDR3 DNA is TGTGCCAGCAGCCAAATACAGGGGAAAGCTTACTCTGGGGCCAACGTCCTGACTTTC.

This clone appeared a few times. The rearrangement links TRBV7-9 to TRBJ2-2, with D perhaps TRBD1 or TRBD2 (5 bases each). The CDR3 sequence is 15 residues long. The ends were cut back, 6 bases at V and 6 bases at J, with 17 bases in the middle. Germline V gene sequence: CDR1 SEHNR, CDR2 FQNEAQ (reference sequence). CDR3 nucleotide sequence: TGTGCCAGCAGGAGCCAGGGAAGAGCGGCCGGGGAGCTGTTTTTT. It translates to CASRSQGRAAGELFF.

In the case of this clone: Germline and junction disagree at one end, which may indicate a read error. The chain has TRBV2 and TRBJ2-3; D is ambiguous. The germline V gene encodes CDR1 SNHLY and CDR2 FYNNEI. The CDR3 runs 13 residues. CDR3 coding DNA: TGTGCCAACAGTCCGTTATCGGTTGATACGCAGTATTTT. Amino acids: CANSPLSVDTQYF.

This clone was picked up a small number of times. The chain joins TRBV5-1 to TRBJ2-7; TRBD2 is a possible D gene (6 bases). The CDR3 totals 15 residues. CDR1 is SGHRS, CDR2 YFSETQ, per germline. V was pared by 4 bases and J by 2 bases, with 16 bases between. The CDR3: CASSLGSGVTYEQYF. The DNA of the CDR3 is TGCGCCAGCAGCCTTGGATCGGGGGTCACCTACGAGCAGTACTTC.

The chain couples TRBV29-1 to TRBJ2-7; D gene ambiguous. Germline V gene lookup returns CDR1 SQVTM and CDR2 ANQGSEA. The V and J ends lost 6 bases and 3 bases respectively, with 21 bases between them. This CDR3 is 15 amino acids long. CDR3 bases: TGCAGCGTCCTCAAAGGGCTCAGCTGGAGCTACGAGCAGTACTTC. Its translation is CSVLKGLSWSYEQYF.

This chain links TRBV5-1 with TRBJ2-1; 7 bases map to TRBD1. This CDR3 contains 15 residues. The V and J ends lost 4 bases and 7 bases, in that order; junction bases with no gene match: 11. CDR1 is SGHRS and CDR2 is YFSETQ in the germline V gene. CDR3 residues: CASSAGTGAGNEQFF. CDR3 DNA sequence: TGCGCCAGCAGCGCAGGCACAGGGGCGGGTAATGAGCAGTTCTTC.

In its sample, this clone was seen a few times. The gene calls are TRBV5-4 and TRBJ2-5; D not resolved. V lost 5 bases to trimming and J lost 1 base, with 9 bases between them. CDR3 length: 13 amino acids. From germline, CDR1 is SGHNT and CDR2 YYREEE (reference sequence). The CDR3 loop reads CASRSSLQETQYF. The CDR3 DNA reads as TGTGCCAGCAGGAGTAGCCTCCAAGAGACCCAGTACTTC.

This clone was counted a few times. V is TRBV5-4 and J is TRBJ1-2; the D is unclear. The CDR3 contains 15 residues. The germline V and J ends were trimmed by 4 bases and 5 bases, with 18 bases remaining between them. Germline CDR1 SGHNT, CDR2 YYREEE (reference sequence). In DNA form, the CDR3 reads TGTGCCAGCAGCCTCCTACGGCAGGTTGGATATGGCTACACCTTC. Amino acid sequence: CASSLLRQVGYGYTF.

As to this clone: The same CDR3 arises from other DNA sequences in this sample as well. V and J are TRBV18 and TRBJ2-6; D gene unclear. CDR1 and CDR2 (germline): KGHSH, LQKENI. V lost 3 bases and J lost 1, with 1 base in between. The CDR3 spans 13 residues. CDR3: CASSPSGANVLTF. CDR3 coding DNA: TGTGCCAGCTCACCGTCTGGGGCCAACGTCCTGACTTTC.

This clone was counted a few times. The genes are TRBV7-9 and TRBJ1-1, with TRBD1 matching over 9 bases. The V gene's germline CDR1 is SEHNR and CDR2 FQNEAQ (reference sequence). The CDR3 length is 14 residues. After removal of 4 bases from V and 5 bases from J, the junction contained 5 bases not matched to a gene. CDR3 amino acids: CASSSRDRETEAFF. For the CDR3, the DNA is TGTGCCAGCAGCTCCAGGGACAGGGAAACTGAAGCTTTCTTT.

The chain employs TRBV27 and TRBJ1-2; D gene ambiguous. The CDR3 spans 17 residues. The V and J ends lost 5 bases and 8 bases respectively, with 27 bases between them. CDR1 is MNHEY and CDR2 is SMNVEV in the germline V gene (reference sequence). Here the CDR3 reads CASSPLGERRVMGGYTF. CDR3 DNA: TGTGCCAGCAGTCCCCTTGGGGAGCGAAGGGTTATGGGGGGCTACACCTTC.

The chain recombines TRBV9 with TRBJ2-2; D is possibly TRBD1 (6 bases). CDR3 length equals 15 residues. Trimming removed 2 bases from V and 1 base from J, with 9 bases in between. In germline, CDR1 is SGDLS, CDR2 YYNGEE. The DNA of the CDR3 is TGTGCCAGCAGCGTGACAGGTCAGAACACCGGGGAGCTGTTTTTT. Protein product: CASSVTGQNTGELFF. The full variable domain, its missing parts supplied by reference TRBV9 and TRBJ2-2, is DSGVTQTPKHLITATGQRVTLRCSPRSGDLSVYWYQQSLDQGLQFLIQYYNGEERAKGNILERFSAQQFPDLHSELNLSSLELGDSALYFCASSVTGQNTGELFFGEGSRLTVL.

V usage is TRBV30 and J usage is TRBJ1-5; D is undetermined. Trimming pared 3 bases from V and 8 bases from J, leaving 14 bases between. Germline CDR1 is GTSNPN and CDR2 is SVGIG (reference sequence). This CDR3 has 13 amino acids. CDR3 amino acids: CAWSLRRWEPQHF. The CDR3, as DNA: TGTGCCTGGAGCCTCAGGCGATGGGAGCCCCAGCATTTT.

The chain carries TRBV28 and TRBJ1-2; no clear D gene. Germline loops: CDR1 MDHEN, CDR2 SYDVKM. V was trimmed by 2 bases and J by 4 bases, leaving 11 bases between them. The CDR3 length is 14 residues. As DNA, the CDR3 is TGTGCCAGCAGTTTAGGTCGCAGCCGCTATGGCTACACCTTC. The encoded protein is CASSLGRSRYGYTF.

The chain is built from TRBV10-3 and TRBJ2-1; TRBD1 or TRBD2 may be the D gene (5 bases each). The V gene's germline CDR1 is ENHRY and CDR2 SYGVKD. This CDR3 has 13 residues. V lost 4 bases and J 6 bases, leaving 10 bases between the germline ends. CDR3 protein: CAISGAGTNEQFF. The CDR3 DNA follows: TGTGCCATCAGTGGGGCAGGGACCAATGAGCAGTTCTTC.

The V and J genes are TRBV5-4 and TRBJ2-7; 9 bases map to TRBD1. The CDR3 is 18 amino acids. Germline trimming cut 6 bases from V and 0 bases from J; bases unmatched to any gene: 16. Germline loops: CDR1 SGHNT, CDR2 YYREEE (reference sequence). The CDR3 bases are TGTGCCAGCACCCGAACCGGGACAGGGCCTACAAGCTCCTACGAGCAGTACTTC. This sequence encodes CASTRTGTGPTSSYEQYF. Using reference TRBV5-4 and TRBJ2-7 for the parts outside the CDR3, the full variable domain is ETGVTQSPTHLIKTRGQQVTLRCSSQSGHNTVSWYQQALGQGPQFIFQYYREEENGRGNFPPRFSGLQFPNYSSELNVNALELDDSALYLCASTRTGTGPTSSYEQYFGPGTRLTVT.

The V call is TRBV11-2, the J call TRBJ1-1; TRBD1 matches at 7 bases. CDR3 length: 16 amino acids. Germline CDR1 is SGHAT and CDR2 is FQNNGV. The V gene end was trimmed by 6 bases and the J gene end by 0 bases; junction bases not matched to a gene: 10. The CDR3 DNA reads TGTGCCAGCAGTCTAAGGCCGGGACAGCTGAACACTGAAGCTTTCTTT. As protein: CASSLRPGQLNTEAFF.

The chain couples TRBV7-9 to TRBJ2-1; D is perhaps TRBD1 (5 bases). The ends were cut back, 1 base at V and 7 bases at J, with 11 bases in the middle. The CDR3 has 14 residues. The V gene's germline CDR1 is SEHNR and CDR2 FQNEAQ (reference sequence). The CDR3 loop reads CASSLGGSGNEQFF. In nucleotides, the CDR3 is TGTGCCAGCAGCTTAGGGGGCTCGGGTAATGAGCAGTTCTTC.

V and J are TRBV4-3 and TRBJ1-4; possible D gene TRBD1, 5 bases. The CDR3 runs to 16 residues. The germline V and J ends were trimmed by 0 bases and 8 bases, with 16 bases remaining between them. Per the germline V gene, CDR1 is LGHNA and CDR2 is YSLEER. CDR3 region: CASSQDRAREGEKLFF. The CDR3 DNA sequence: TGCGCCAGCAGCCAAGATCGGGCCAGGGAGGGCGAAAAACTGTTTTTT.

The V and J genes are TRBV18 and TRBJ2-1; D may correspond to TRBD1 or TRBD2 (5 bases each). Trimming removed 3 bases at V and 5 bases at J, with 20 bases between. Germline lookup yields CDR1 KGHSH and CDR2 LQKENI. CDR3 length: 17 amino acids. In nucleotides, the CDR3 is TGTGCCAGCTCACCCCTAACAGGACCATCTAGCAACAATGAGCAGTTCTTC. The encoded protein is CASSPLTGPSSNNEQFF.

The chain uses TRBV10-3 and TRBJ1-3; TRBD1 might be the D (6 bases). The germline gives CDR1 ENHRY, CDR2 SYGVKD. The CDR3 length is 16 residues. V was shortened by 4 bases and J by 0 bases, with 13 bases between the two germline ends. The CDR3 DNA sequence: TGTGCCATCAGTGTAGCAGGGGTCCCCTCTGGAAACACCATATATTTT. Its translation: CAISVAGVPSGNTIYF.

This clone was seen only a few times. This chain links TRBV6-5 with TRBJ1-1, with D perhaps TRBD1 (6 bases). The CDR3 consists of 15 residues. Trimming cost V 2 bases and J 7 bases, with 17 bases left between them. Looked up from germline, CDR1 is MNHEY and CDR2 is SVGAGI. The CDR3 sequence is CASSYQNRVGLEAFF. CDR3 coding DNA: TGTGCCAGCAGTTACCAAAACAGGGTTGGCCTTGAAGCTTTCTTT.

The V gene is TRBV28, the J gene TRBJ1-2; 9 bases are a match to TRBD1. V shed 7 bases, J shed 8 bases, and the junction held 5 bases outside the gene matches. The CDR3 runs 12 residues. Germline assignment: CDR1 MDHEN and CDR2 SYDVKM. The CDR3 region has the DNA TGTGCCAGCAATACAGGGGGCGCAGGCTACACCTTC. Translating it yields CASNTGGAGYTF.

The chain recombines TRBV29-1 with TRBJ2-5; TRBD1 matches at 9 bases. The germline CDR1 and CDR2 sequences are SQVTM and ANQGSEA. The CDR3 runs 14 residues. The V segment lost 8 bases and the J segment 4 bases; nucleotides outside the gene matches: 11. This chain's CDR3 is CSSRDRVYTETQYF. CDR3 nucleotide sequence: TGCAGCTCCCGGGACAGGGTTTATACAGAGACCCAGTACTTC.

This clone was counted a few times. V and J are TRBV4-2 and TRBJ2-7, with 12 bases lining up with TRBD2. The germline V gene has CDR1 LGHNA and CDR2 YNFKEQ. J gave up 4 bases and V 6 bases, and 7 bases lay outside the gene matches. CDR3 size: 15 residues. CDR3 sequence (DNA): TGTGCCAGCAGACTAGCGGGAGGAGCGGGGTACGAGCAGTACTTC. Translated: CASRLAGGAGYEQYF.

This clone has just a few counts. Additional DNA sequences in this sample encode the identical CDR3. The V call is TRBV18, the J call TRBJ2-5; possible D gene TRBD1, 5 bases. The V end was cut by 0 bases, the J end by 2 bases, with 7 bases between. CDR1 and CDR2 (germline): KGHSH, LQKENI. The CDR3 loop spans 14 amino acids. Here the CDR3 reads CASSPPSGQETQYF. The DNA for the CDR3 is TGTGCCAGCTCACCACCTTCAGGGCAAGAGACCCAGTACTTC.

This clone was seen only a few times. V usage is TRBV7-3 and J usage is TRBJ2-7; the D call may be TRBD1 or TRBD2 (6 bases each). The germline V and J ends were trimmed by 1 base and 2 bases, with 12 bases remaining between them. CDR3 length equals 15 residues. The germline CDR1 and CDR2 sequences are SGHTA and FQGTGA. CDR3 loop: CASSLKPGATYEQYF. The CDR3 DNA reads TGTGCCAGCAGCTTAAAACCGGGGGCAACCTACGAGCAGTACTTC.

The chain couples TRBV11-2 to TRBJ2-1; D is uncertain. The CDR3 contains 14 residues. Germline loops: CDR1 SGHAT, CDR2 FQNNGV. Trimming shortened V by 5 bases and J by 3 bases, and 11 bases separated the two germline ends. The CDR3 is CASSVGHSYNEQFF. DNA for the CDR3: TGTGCCAGCAGCGTCGGTCATAGCTACAATGAGCAGTTCTTC. Full variable domain (missing parts from reference TRBV11-2 and TRBJ2-1): EAGVAQSPRYKIIEKRQSVAFWCNPISGHATLYWYQQILGQGPKLLIQFQNNGVVDDSQLPKDRFSAERLKGVDSTLKIQPAKLEDSAVYLCASSVGHSYNEQFFGPGTRLTVL.

The rearrangement uses TRBV15 and TRBJ2-7, with D uncertain. V lost 1 base to trimming and J lost 7 bases, with 14 bases between them. Germline V lookup: CDR1 LNHNV, CDR2 YYDKDF (reference sequence). The CDR3 is made up of 14 amino acids. The CDR3 protein is CATSRGEFVGEQYF. In DNA, the CDR3 is TGTGCCACCAGCAGAGGGGAATTTGTTGGGGAGCAGTACTTC. The whole variable domain, filled in from reference TRBV15 and TRBJ2-7, reads DAMVIQNPRYQVTQFGKPVTLSCSQTLNHNVMYWYQQKSSQAPKLLFHYYDKDFNNEADTPDNFQSRRPNTSFCFLDIRSPGLGDTAMYLCATSRGEFVGEQYFGPGTRLTVT.

This clone was observed a few times. V and J are TRBV9 and TRBJ1-2; D gene unclear. The V end lost 1 base, the J end lost 6 bases, and 10 bases lay between the germline ends. The CDR3 has 13 amino acids. CDR1 and CDR2 (germline): SGDLS, YYNGEE. CDR3 amino acids: CASSVSGYDGYTF. Here the CDR3 DNA reads TGTGCCAGCAGCGTATCGGGGTACGATGGCTACACCTTC.